This T cell receptor (beta chain) appears in the sequencing data of a study of T-cell reconstitution after alpha-beta-depleted transplantation in children. Findings of the study overall: Newly produced T cells mostly provided counts and TCRbeta diversity after one year, as hyperexpanded clones declined. Reportedly, roughly two months post-transplant, alpha-beta T cells arose from several hundred expanded graft clones. Day-60 TCRbeta diversity that was high in some patients was derived from surviving recipient T cells and thymic progenitors.

Germline V CDR1 and CDR2: KGHSH, LQKENI. CDR3 size: 13 residues. Trimming took off 0 bases at V and 2 bases at J, with 5 bases between the two ends. As it was prepared, the TCRbeta library received unique molecular identifiers. MiXCR, run by TCRdb on the PCR reads, gives a single entry per CDR3 protein. The table includes 200,000 or so distinct CDR3 sequences, approximately 6.9% detected once. With regard to this clonotype: Its antigen is still unknown.

The sample was PBMCs, taken before TCRalphabeta/CD19-depleted stem cell transplant. The V gene is TRBV18, the J gene TRBJ2-7; D not certain. The TCR sequence derives from a boy aged 2-9 years with acute lymphoblastic leukemia, due to receive a stem cell transplant. As DNA, the CDR3 is TGTGCCAGCTCACCACCCAGCACCTACGAGCAGTACTTC. Its protein is CASSPPSTYEQYF.